The rows below give T cell receptor beta chains drawn from one sample of a study of T cell repertoires in cytomegalovirus infection. TCRdb independently ran MiXCR on the reads; one entry per CDR3 protein. The table shows roughly 150,000 distinct CDR3 sequences, with around a quarter occurring only once. Sequenced material: PBMCs. The receptors derive from a human donor in good health (CMV status not recorded). Some clones in this sample may be carry-over from other donors' samples. CDR3s include the opening cysteine and the closing phenylalanine or tryptophan. A D gene is named only where the DNA matches it firmly. The size entry is marked missing in some rows and otherwise reads once, few, many or a size class.

v_gene,j_gene,abundance,d_gene,CDR3nt,CDR3aa
TRBV7-2,TRBJ2-7,many,.,TGTGCCAGCAGCTTAGCAGGGCACGAGCAGTACTTC,CASSLAGHEQYF
TRBV12-3/TRBV12-4,TRBJ2-5,few,.,TGTGCCAGCAGTTTAGTCAGGAGGGAGACCCAGTACTTC,CASSLVRRETQYF
TRBV28,TRBJ2-2,few,TRBD1,TGTGCCAGCATAACAGGGGTCGGCACCGGGGAGCTGTTTTTT,CASITGVGTGELFF
TRBV20-1,TRBJ2-3,.,.,TGCAGTGTTGGGGGGAGAAGCACAGATACGCAGTATTTT,CSVGGRSTDTQYF
TRBV25-1,TRBJ2-7,few,TRBD1,TGTGCCAGAATCGGGACAGGGGGCTGGGAGCAGTACTTC,CARIGTGGWEQYF
TRBV27,TRBJ1-5,few,TRBD1,TGTGCCAGCAGTCCAAGGACAGGGAGTGCCCAGCCCCAGCATTTT,CASSPRTGSAQPQHF
TRBV23-1,TRBJ2-7,few,TRBD2,TGCGCCAGCAGTCAGCCCTGGACTCTAGCGGGAGGGACCCAACCTTCCTCCTACGAGCAGTACTTC,CASSQPWTLAGGTQPSSYEQYF
TRBV28,TRBJ2-3,.,.,TGTGCCAGCAACTTCGGGGACCGCACAGATACGCAGTATTTT,CASNFGDRTDTQYF
TRBV12-5,TRBJ2-3,many,.,TGTGCTAGTGGACAGGGTCGAACAGATACGCAGTATTTT,CASGQGRTDTQYF
TRBV11-2,TRBJ2-3,.,TRBD2,TGTGCCAGCAGCTACACGACTAGCGGGGGGGGCACAGATACGCAGTATTTT,CASSYTTSGGGTDTQYF
TRBV29-1,TRBJ1-1,.,.,TGCAGCGTTGCAGAGGGGGGGGGGGGCACTGAAGCTTTCTTT,CSVAEGGGGTEAFF
TRBV29-1,TRBJ2-3,.,.,TGCAGCGTTGGCAATACGGCAGGCACAGATACGCAGTATTTT,CSVGNTAGTDTQYF
TRBV12-3/TRBV12-4,TRBJ2-7,.,.,TGTGCCAGCAGTCCCCGGGACACCAGGATGGGCGAGCAGTACTTC,CASSPRDTRMGEQYF
TRBV5-4,TRBJ2-5,.,TRBD1,TGTGCCAGCAGTACACCCGACAGGGAGCCCCAGTACTTC,CASSTPDREPQYF
TRBV20-1,TRBJ1-5,.,.,TGCAGTGCTAGAGATTCGCAGGGAAGAGACAGACAGCCCCAGCATTTT,CSARDSQGRDRQPQHF
TRBV28,TRBJ2-3,.,.,TGTGCCAGCAGGAGACTAAGCCGGGGGAGCACAGATACGCAGTATTTT,CASRRLSRGSTDTQYF
TRBV7-6,TRBJ1-3,many,.,TGTGCCAGCAGCTTATTAATGGGCACCTACACCTCTGGAAACACCCTATATTTT,CASSLLMGTYTSGNTLYF
TRBV12-3/TRBV12-4,TRBJ2-5,many,TRBD1,TGTGCCAGCAGTCCTTCGGGACAGGGGGCGAGAGAGACCCAGTACTTC,CASSPSGQGARETQYF
TRBV6-5,TRBJ1-1,.,.,TGTGCCAGCAGTCACCCGGGGGGCACTGAAGCTTTCTTT,CASSHPGGTEAFF
TRBV28,TRBJ2-3,.,.,TGTGCCAACAGTGGAGGGGGCACAGATACGCAGTATTTT,CANSGGGTDTQYF
TRBV29-1,TRBJ2-5,.,.,TGCAGCGTTGAAATTCCAGTGCAAGAGACCCAGTACTTC,CSVEIPVQETQYF
TRBV14,TRBJ2-1,.,TRBD1,TGTGCCAGCAGCCACGGACAGGAGGAGTTCTTC,CASSHGQEEFF
TRBV15,TRBJ1-1,.,TRBD1,TGTGCCACCAGCAGAGAAGCAGGGGGCAGCGCTTTCTTT,CATSREAGGSAFF
TRBV29-1,TRBJ2-2,.,.,TGCAGCGCCACTGGGGGTAGCGGCACCGGGGAGCTGTTTTTT,CSATGGSGTGELFF
TRBV11-2,TRBJ1-1,.,TRBD1,TGTGCCAGCAGCTCACCTCGGACAGGCGACACTGAAGCTTTCTTT,CASSSPRTGDTEAFF
TRBV7-2,TRBJ1-1,many,.,TGTGCCAGCAGCGCAACTATGAACACTGAAGCTTTCTTT,CASSATMNTEAFF
TRBV13,TRBJ2-1,few,.,TGTGCCAGCAGCTTAGAAGGTAAATACAATGAGCAGTTCTTC,CASSLEGKYNEQFF
TRBV7-9,TRBJ2-1,many,TRBD2,TGTGCCAGCACCCGACTAGCGGGAGACAATGAGCAGTTCTTC,CASTRLAGDNEQFF
TRBV18,TRBJ1-1,.,.,TGTGCCAGCTCATTTCCCGGAGGGACTGAAGCTTTCTTT,CASSFPGGTEAFF
TRBV29-1,TRBJ2-7,.,TRBD1,TGCAGCGTCGGGGGACAGGGGTTCCCCGAGCAGTACTTC,CSVGGQGFPEQYF
TRBV12-3/TRBV12-4,TRBJ1-3,.,.,TGTGCCAGCAGCAGAGGGGGGTTTGGAAACACCATATATTTT,CASSRGGFGNTIYF
TRBV6-1,TRBJ1-5,.,.,TGTGCCAGCAGTTCACAGGGAGGGGGCAATCAGCCCCAGCATTTT,CASSSQGGGNQPQHF
TRBV7-8,TRBJ2-3,few,.,TGTGCCAGCAGCTTGCTGCCTGGGGGGAGATTGGATACGCAGTATTTT,CASSLLPGGRLDTQYF
TRBV9,TRBJ2-3,few,.,TGTGCCAGCAGCGCCCTCGGGGGCCCAGATACGCAGTATTTT,CASSALGGPDTQYF
TRBV18,TRBJ2-1,.,.,TGTGCCAGCTCACCACTGGGGAATGAGCAGTTCTTC,CASSPLGNEQFF
TRBV28,TRBJ2-7,many,TRBD1,TGTGCCAGCAGTTTGGACAGGGGGCGGTCCCCGTACGAGCAGTACTTC,CASSLDRGRSPYEQYF
TRBV4-3,TRBJ2-1,.,TRBD2,TGCGCCAGCAGCCAAGACCCTAGCGGGAGTTCTGTATACAATGAGCAGTTCTTC,CASSQDPSGSSVYNEQFF
TRBV5-4,TRBJ1-1,few,.,TGTGCCAGCAGCTTGGGACACCTGAACACTGAAGCTTTCTTT,CASSLGHLNTEAFF
TRBV20-1,TRBJ2-7,.,TRBD2,TGCAGTGCTAGAGGATCCCGGGGACTAGCGGGAACCAGCGAGCAGTACTTC,CSARGSRGLAGTSEQYF
TRBV28,TRBJ2-3,few,.,TGTGCCAGCAGTTTAGTGGCTTGGGATACGCAGTATTTT,CASSLVAWDTQYF
TRBV5-4,TRBJ2-2,few,TRBD1,TGTGCCAGCAGCTCCCTCGTGGGCTCGGGACAGGGAACCAATACCGTACGGGAGCTGTTTTTT,CASSSLVGSGQGTNTVRELFF
TRBV4-1,TRBJ2-7,.,TRBD1,TGCGCCAGCAGCCAAGATTTTGGACAGGGGGGCGAGCAGTACTTC,CASSQDFGQGGEQYF
TRBV28,TRBJ2-7,.,TRBD1,TGTGCCAGCAGTCCCTCAGGGCCAGGGGGACCCTACGAGCAGTACTTC,CASSPSGPGGPYEQYF
TRBV12-3/TRBV12-4,TRBJ2-1,many,TRBD2,TGTGCCAGCACTCTAGCGGCCACATCCAATGAGCAGTTCTTC,CASTLAATSNEQFF
TRBV7-3,TRBJ1-1,few,.,TGTGCCAGCAGCTTCGGGGGTAATACTGAAGCTTTCTTT,CASSFGGNTEAFF
TRBV7-2,TRBJ2-5,many,TRBD1,TGTGCCAGCAGCTTAGGGGACAGGGGAAGAGAGACCCAGTACTTC,CASSLGDRGRETQYF
TRBV7-6,TRBJ2-7,.,TRBD1,TGTGCCAGCAGCTTAGCACACGGACAGGGAGTAGAGCAGTACTTC,CASSLAHGQGVEQYF
TRBV2,TRBJ1-5,.,TRBD1,TGTGCCAGCAGCGACGACAGGGGGGGATGGCAGCCCCAGCATTTT,CASSDDRGGWQPQHF
TRBV30,TRBJ2-1,.,.,TGTGCCTGTAGTCTCGGACATTACAATGAGCAGTTCTTC,CACSLGHYNEQFF
TRBV7-2,TRBJ2-3,many,TRBD1,TGTGCCAGCAGCCGGACAGGGATCGACACAGATACGCAGTATTTT,CASSRTGIDTDTQYF
TRBV7-4,TRBJ2-3,.,TRBD2,TGTGCCAGCAGCTCGACTAGCGGGAGCGTAGATACGCAGTATTTT,CASSSTSGSVDTQYF